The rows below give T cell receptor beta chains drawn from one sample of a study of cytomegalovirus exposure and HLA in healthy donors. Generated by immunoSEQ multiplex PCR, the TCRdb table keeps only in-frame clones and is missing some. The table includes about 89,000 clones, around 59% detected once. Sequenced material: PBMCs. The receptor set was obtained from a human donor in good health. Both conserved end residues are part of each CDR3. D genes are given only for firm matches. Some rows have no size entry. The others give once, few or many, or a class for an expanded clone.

CASSDTLTVNTEAFF	TGTGCCAGCAGTGATACCCTGACAGTTAACACTGAAGCTTTCTTT	-	TRBJ1-1	-	TRBV2
CASSFTGLNNEQFF	TGTGCCAGCAGCTTTACGGGGTTGAACAATGAGCAGTTCTTC	-	TRBJ2-1	-	TRBV7-2
CASSTGGPDTQYF	TGTGCCAGCAGTACGGGGGGCCCAGATACGCAGTATTTT	-	TRBJ2-3	-	TRBV6-5
CASSPFGQGDSPLHF	TGTGCCAGCTCACCATTCGGACAGGGGGATTCACCCCTCCACTTT	-	TRBJ1-6	TRBD1	TRBV18
CASREDFSNQPQHF	TGTGCCAGCAGGGAAGACTTTAGCAATCAGCCCCAGCATTTT	-	TRBJ1-5	-	TRBV2
CASSLTYRAGNTIYF	TGTGCCAGCAGTTTAACGTACAGGGCTGGAAACACCATATATTTT	-	TRBJ1-3	-	TRBV28
CASSQGLSRDYGDNEQFF	TGCGCCAGCAGCCAAGGATTAAGCCGGGACTATGGGGACAATGAGCAGTTCTTC	-	TRBJ2-1	TRBD2	TRBV4-3
CAWSVGGTSYEQYF	TGTGCCTGGAGTGTGGGGGGAACCTCCTACGAGCAGTACTTC	-	TRBJ2-7	-	TRBV30
CASSLSIGDFFSVDEQFF	TGCGCCAGCAGCCTATCGATCGGGGACTTCTTTTCGGTGGATGAGCAGTTCTTC	-	TRBJ2-1	-	TRBV4-3
CASTPWDRSYNEQFF	TGTGCCAGCACCCCTTGGGACAGGAGCTACAATGAGCAGTTCTTC	-	TRBJ2-1	TRBD1	TRBV11-2
CASSPRQSHTGELFF	TGTGCCAGCAGTCCCCGACAGTCACACACCGGGGAGCTGTTTTTT	-	TRBJ2-2	-	TRBV9
CSVEPPQAGGYTF	TGCAGCGTTGAACCCCCCCAAGCAGGGGGCTACACCTTC	-	TRBJ1-2	-	TRBV29-1
CASSTTGTSNYGYTF	TGTGCCAGTAGTACAACCGGGACATCTAACTATGGCTACACCTTC	-	TRBJ1-2	-	TRBV19
CASSPTGQTNTGELFF	TGCGCCAGCAGCCCGACGGGACAGACGAACACCGGGGAGCTGTTTTTT	-	TRBJ2-2	TRBD1	TRBV4-1
CASNLPGQGAGNEQFF	TGCGCCAGCAACCTACCGGGACAGGGGGCGGGAAATGAGCAGTTCTTC	-	TRBJ2-1	TRBD1	TRBV23-1
CASSPRQGMTLHF	TGTGCCAGCAGCCCTCGACAGGGTATGACCCTCCACTTT	-	TRBJ1-6	TRBD1	TRBV7-6
CASSPKYEQYF	TGTGCCAGCAGCCCTAAATACGAGCAGTACTTC	few	TRBJ2-7	-	TRBV7-2
CASSLAQIQETQYF	TGCGCCAGCAGCTTGGCCCAAATTCAAGAGACCCAGTACTTC	-	TRBJ2-5	-	TRBV5-1
CASSRDRTNTEAFF	TGTGCCAGTAGTCGAGACAGGACAAACACTGAAGCTTTCTTT	few	TRBJ1-1	-	TRBV19
CASSREGVGAKNIQYF	TGCGCCAGCAGCCGAGAGGGAGTCGGAGCCAAAAACATTCAGTACTTC	-	TRBJ2-4	-	TRBV5-1
CASSQDSLGLGGITKTQYF	TGCGCCAGCAGCCAAGACTCCCTTGGGTTGGGAGGGATTACGAAGACCCAGTACTTC	-	TRBJ2-5	TRBD2	TRBV4-1
CASRAGATDTQYF	TGTGCCAGCAGAGCGGGGGCCACAGATACGCAGTATTTT	-	TRBJ2-3	TRBD2	TRBV6-1
CASSLSPAGDYEQYF	TGTGCCAGCAGCTTATCCCCGGCAGGGGACTACGAGCAGTACTTC	-	TRBJ2-7	-	TRBV5-5
CASGPGDRVPSGANVLTF	TGTGCCAGCGGACCCGGGGACAGGGTACCCTCTGGGGCCAACGTCCTGACTTTC	few	TRBJ2-6	TRBD1	TRBV7-9
CASSYSGGRRNGYTF	TGTGCCAGCAGTTACTCGGGGGGACGGAGAAATGGCTACACCTTC	once	TRBJ1-2	-	TRBV6-5
CASSQLATSGGGTGELFF	TGTGCCAGCAGCCAATTGGCGACTAGCGGGGGGGGCACCGGGGAGCTGTTTTTT	-	TRBJ2-2	TRBD2	TRBV4-2
CASRRRGPYGYTF	TGTGCCAGTAGGCGCAGGGGGCCCTATGGCTACACCTTC	-	TRBJ1-2	TRBD1	TRBV19